The clone carrying this TCR beta chain was seen once. These data are taken from a study of shared clonotypes between healthy human individuals. The assay used deep level. TCRdb keeps only in-frame clones here, not all; method: immunoSEQ multiplex PCR. The table includes 2 million to 3 million clones, approximately 94% detected once. This CDR3 has 14 amino acids. V shed 6 bases and J 6 bases; nucleotides not matched to a gene: 4. In germline, CDR1 is SNHLY, CDR2 FYNNEI. V is TRBV2 and J is TRBJ2-2; TRBD2 agrees at 10 bases. The clonotype comes from a young man in good health. Some clones in this sample may be carry-over from other donors' samples. Specimen: naive CD4+ T cells from PBMCs. Subset in this sample: CD45RA+ positively selected. CDR3 sequence: CASRGLAAAGELFF. In DNA, the CDR3 is TGTGCCAGCAGAGGACTAGCGGCGGCCGGGGAGCTGTTTTTT. Together with reference TRBV2 and TRBJ2-2, the CDR3 gives the full variable domain: EPEVTQTPSHQVTQMGQEVILRCVPISNHLYFYWYRQILGQKVEFLVSFYNNEISEKSEIFDDQFSVERPDGSNFTLKIRSTKLEDSAMYFCASRGLAAAGELFFGEGSRLTVL.